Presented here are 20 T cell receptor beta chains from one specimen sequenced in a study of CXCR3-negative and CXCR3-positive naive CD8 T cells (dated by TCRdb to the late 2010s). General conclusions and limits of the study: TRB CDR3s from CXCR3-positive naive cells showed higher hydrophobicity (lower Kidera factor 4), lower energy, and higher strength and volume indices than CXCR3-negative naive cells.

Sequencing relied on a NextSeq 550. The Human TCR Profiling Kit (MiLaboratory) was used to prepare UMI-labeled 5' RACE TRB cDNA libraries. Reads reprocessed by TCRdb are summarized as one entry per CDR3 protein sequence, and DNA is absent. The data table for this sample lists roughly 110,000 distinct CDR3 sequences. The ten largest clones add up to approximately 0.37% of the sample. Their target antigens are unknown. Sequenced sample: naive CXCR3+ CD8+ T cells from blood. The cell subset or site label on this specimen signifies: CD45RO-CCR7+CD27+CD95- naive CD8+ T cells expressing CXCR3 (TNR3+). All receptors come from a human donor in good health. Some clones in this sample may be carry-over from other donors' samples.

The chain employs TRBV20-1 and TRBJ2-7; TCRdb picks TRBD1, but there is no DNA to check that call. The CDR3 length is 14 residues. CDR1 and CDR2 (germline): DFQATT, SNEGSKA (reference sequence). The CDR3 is CSARDMGQGHEQYF.

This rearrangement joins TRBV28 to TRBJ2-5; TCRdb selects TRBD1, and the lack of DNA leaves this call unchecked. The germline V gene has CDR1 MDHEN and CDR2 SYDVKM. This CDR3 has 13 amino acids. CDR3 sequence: CASSLRGEETQYF.

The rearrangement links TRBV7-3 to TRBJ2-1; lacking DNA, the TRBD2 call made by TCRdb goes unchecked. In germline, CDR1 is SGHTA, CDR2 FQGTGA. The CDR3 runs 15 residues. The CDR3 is CASSSGLAFYNEQFF.

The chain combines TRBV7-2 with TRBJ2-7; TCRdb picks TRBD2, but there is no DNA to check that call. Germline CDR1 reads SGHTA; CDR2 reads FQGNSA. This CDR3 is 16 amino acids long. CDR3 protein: CASSAGLAGSSYEQYF.

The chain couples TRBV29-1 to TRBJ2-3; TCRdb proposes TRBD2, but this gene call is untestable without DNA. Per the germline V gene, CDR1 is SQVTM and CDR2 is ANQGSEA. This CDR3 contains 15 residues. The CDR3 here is CSVEGTSGGADTQYF.

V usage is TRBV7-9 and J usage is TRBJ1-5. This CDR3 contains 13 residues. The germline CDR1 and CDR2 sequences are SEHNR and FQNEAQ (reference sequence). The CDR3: CASSSMAEQPQHF.

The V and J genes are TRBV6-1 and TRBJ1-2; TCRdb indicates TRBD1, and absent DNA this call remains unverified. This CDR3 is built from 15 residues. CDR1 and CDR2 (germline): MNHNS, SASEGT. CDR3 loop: CASSQTGIANYGYTF.

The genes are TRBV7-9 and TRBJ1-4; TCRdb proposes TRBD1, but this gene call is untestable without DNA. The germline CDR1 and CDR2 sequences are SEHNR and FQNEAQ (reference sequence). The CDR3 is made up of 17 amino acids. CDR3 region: CASSLAQDAGTNEKLFF.

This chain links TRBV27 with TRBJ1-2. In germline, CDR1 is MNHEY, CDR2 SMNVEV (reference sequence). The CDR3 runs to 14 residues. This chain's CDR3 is CASSSMVGFYGYTF.

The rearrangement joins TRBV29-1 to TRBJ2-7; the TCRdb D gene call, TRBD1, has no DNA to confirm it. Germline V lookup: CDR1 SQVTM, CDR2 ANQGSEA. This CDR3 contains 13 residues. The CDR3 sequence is CSVETRGPYEQYF.

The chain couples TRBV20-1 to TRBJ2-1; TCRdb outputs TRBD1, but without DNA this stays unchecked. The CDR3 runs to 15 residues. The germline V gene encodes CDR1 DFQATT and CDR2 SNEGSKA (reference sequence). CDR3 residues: CSANGGAGTYNEQFF.

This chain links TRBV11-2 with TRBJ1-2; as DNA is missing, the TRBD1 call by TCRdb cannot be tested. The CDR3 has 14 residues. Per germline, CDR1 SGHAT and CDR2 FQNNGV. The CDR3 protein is CASSSDRVIYGYTF.

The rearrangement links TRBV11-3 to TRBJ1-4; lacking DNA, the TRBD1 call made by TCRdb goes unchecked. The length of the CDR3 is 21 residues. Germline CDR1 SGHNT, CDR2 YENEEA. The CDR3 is CASSLGGAKTLLETTNEKLFF.

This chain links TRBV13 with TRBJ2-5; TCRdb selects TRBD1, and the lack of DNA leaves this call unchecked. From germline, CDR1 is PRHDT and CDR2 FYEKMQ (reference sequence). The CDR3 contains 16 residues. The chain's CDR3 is CASSLGPHALQETQYF.

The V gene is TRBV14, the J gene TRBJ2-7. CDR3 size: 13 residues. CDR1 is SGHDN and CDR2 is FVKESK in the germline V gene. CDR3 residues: CASSQPYLDEQYF.

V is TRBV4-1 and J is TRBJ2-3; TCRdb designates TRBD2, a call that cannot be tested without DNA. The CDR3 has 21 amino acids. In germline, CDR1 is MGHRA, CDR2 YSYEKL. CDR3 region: CASNSLMDLAGGRLSQNTQYF.

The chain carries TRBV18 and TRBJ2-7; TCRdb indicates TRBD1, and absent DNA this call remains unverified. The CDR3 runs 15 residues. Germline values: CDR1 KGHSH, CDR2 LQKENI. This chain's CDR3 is CASSPIREDSYEQYF. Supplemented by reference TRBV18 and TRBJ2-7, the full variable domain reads NAGVMQNPRHLVRRRGQEARLRCSPMKGHSHVYWYRQLPEEGLKFMVYLQKENIIDESGMPKERFSAEFPKEGPSILRIQQVVRGDSAAYFCASSPIREDSYEQYFGPGTRLTVT.

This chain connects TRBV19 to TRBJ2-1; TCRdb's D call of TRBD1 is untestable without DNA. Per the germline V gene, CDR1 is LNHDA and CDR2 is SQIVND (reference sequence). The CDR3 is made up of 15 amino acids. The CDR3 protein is CASSITGTGGNEQFF. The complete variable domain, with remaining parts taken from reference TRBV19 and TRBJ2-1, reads DGGITQSPKYLFRKEGQNVTLSCEQNLNHDAMYWYRQDPGQGLRLIYYSQIVNDFQKGDIAEGYSVSREKKESFPLTVTSAQKNPTAFYLCASSITGTGGNEQFFGPGTRLTVL.

The CDR3 here is CSVEGPPGQRSNQPQHF. The V gene is TRBV29-1, the J gene TRBJ1-5; no DNA is available, so the TRBD1 call from TCRdb remains unchecked. CDR3 length: 17 residues. Germline values: CDR1 SQVTM, CDR2 ANQGSEA.

The CDR3 loop is CASSPDTFPVSEAFF. V usage is TRBV12-3 or TRBV12-4 and J usage is TRBJ1-1. The CDR3 is made up of 15 amino acids.